These T cell receptor beta chains were read from a single sample in a study of cytomegalovirus exposure and HLA in healthy donors. Measured with immunoSEQ multiplex PCR; TCRdb has only the in-frame clones, and not every one. This table has about 160,000 clones, roughly 85% appearing once. Sequencing used PBMCs. These receptors originate from a woman in her 50s in good health and CMV-seronegative. CDR3s include the opening cysteine and the closing phenylalanine or tryptophan. A D gene is named only where the DNA matches it firmly. Clone size is stated in some rows and not others, as once, few, many or a class when expanded.

v_gene: TRBV2; j_gene: TRBJ2-7; len: 14; abundance: few; d_gene: TRBD2; CDR3aa: CASSVREGPAEQYF; CDR3nt: TGTGCCAGCAGTGTGCGGGAGGGACCCGCCGAGCAGTACTTC
v_gene: TRBV19; j_gene: TRBJ1-1; len: 14; abundance: -; d_gene: -; CDR3aa: CASSIGSVSAEAFF; CDR3nt: TGTGCCAGTAGTATTGGGTCGGTGAGCGCTGAAGCTTTCTTT
v_gene: TRBV5-6; j_gene: TRBJ1-4; len: 17; abundance: -; d_gene: -; CDR3aa: CASSFDGPFATNEKLFF; CDR3nt: TGTGCCAGCAGCTTTGATGGGCCCTTTGCAACTAATGAAAAACTGTTTTTT
v_gene: TRBV18; j_gene: TRBJ2-2; len: 16; abundance: -; d_gene: -; CDR3aa: CASSPQRGGNTGELFF; CDR3nt: TGTGCCAGCTCACCGCAGAGGGGAGGGAACACCGGGGAGCTGTTTTTT
v_gene: TRBV6-6; j_gene: TRBJ2-5; len: 15; abundance: -; d_gene: -; CDR3aa: CASSLTSRGQETQYF; CDR3nt: TGTGCCAGCAGCCTAACAAGCCGGGGGCAAGAGACCCAGTACTTC
v_gene: TRBV4-2; j_gene: TRBJ2-7; len: 14; abundance: -; d_gene: TRBD1; CDR3aa: CASSLGQGAYEQYF; CDR3nt: TGTGCCAGCAGCCTTGGACAGGGGGCATACGAGCAGTACTTC
v_gene: TRBV19; j_gene: TRBJ2-1; len: 18; abundance: -; d_gene: -; CDR3aa: CASSIRVAVVSSYNEQFF; CDR3nt: TGTGCCAGTAGTATCCGGGTAGCGGTCGTGAGCTCCTACAATGAGCAGTTCTTC
v_gene: TRBV7-2; j_gene: TRBJ1-3; len: 15; abundance: few; d_gene: -; CDR3aa: CASSFRGLSGNTIYF; CDR3nt: TGTGCCAGCAGCTTCAGGGGTCTCTCTGGAAACACCATATATTTT
v_gene: TRBV28; j_gene: TRBJ1-5; len: 16; abundance: -; d_gene: -; CDR3aa: CATYIRGGRGNQPQHF; CDR3nt: TGTGCCACTTATATCAGGGGAGGGCGCGGCAATCAGCCCCAGCATTTT
v_gene: TRBV28; j_gene: TRBJ1-2; len: 12; abundance: -; d_gene: TRBD1; CDR3aa: CASSGQAAGYTF; CDR3nt: TGTGCCAGCAGTGGACAGGCCGCGGGCTACACCTTC
v_gene: TRBV18; j_gene: TRBJ2-2; len: 16; abundance: -; d_gene: TRBD2; CDR3aa: CASSPPGGRDTGELFF; CDR3nt: TGTGCCAGCTCACCACCCGGGGGGAGAGACACCGGGGAGCTGTTTTTT
v_gene: TRBV27; j_gene: TRBJ2-3; len: 15; abundance: -; d_gene: -; CDR3aa: CASSLEGSTRDTQYF; CDR3nt: TGTGCCAGCAGTTTAGAGGGAAGCACCCGAGATACGCAGTATTTT
v_gene: TRBV15; j_gene: TRBJ2-5; len: 15; abundance: -; d_gene: -; CDR3aa: CATSTSRAWSETQYF; CDR3nt: TGTGCCACCAGCACCTCCAGGGCTTGGTCCGAGACCCAGTACTTC
v_gene: TRBV11-3; j_gene: TRBJ1-1; len: 13; abundance: -; d_gene: TRBD1; CDR3aa: CASSIGTAEGAFF; CDR3nt: TGTGCCAGCAGCATAGGGACAGCAGAGGGGGCTTTCTTT